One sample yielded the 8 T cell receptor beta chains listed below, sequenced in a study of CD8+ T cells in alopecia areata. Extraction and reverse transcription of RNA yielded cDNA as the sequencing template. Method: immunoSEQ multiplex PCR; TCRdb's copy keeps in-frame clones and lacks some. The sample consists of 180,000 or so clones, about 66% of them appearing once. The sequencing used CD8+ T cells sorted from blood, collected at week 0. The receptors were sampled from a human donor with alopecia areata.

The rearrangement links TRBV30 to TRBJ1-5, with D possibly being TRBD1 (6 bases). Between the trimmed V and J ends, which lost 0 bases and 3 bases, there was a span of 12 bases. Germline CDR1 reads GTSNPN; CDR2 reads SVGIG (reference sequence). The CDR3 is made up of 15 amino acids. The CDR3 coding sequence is TGTGCCTGGAGTGTAGAATCGGGGGCCAATCAGCCCCAGCATTTT. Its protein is CAWSVESGANQPQHF.

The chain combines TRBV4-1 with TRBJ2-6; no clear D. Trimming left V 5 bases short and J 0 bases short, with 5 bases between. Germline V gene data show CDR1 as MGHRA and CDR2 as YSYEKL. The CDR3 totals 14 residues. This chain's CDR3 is CASSWGSGANVLTF. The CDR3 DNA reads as TGCGCCAGCAGCTGGGGCTCTGGGGCCAACGTCCTGACTTTC.

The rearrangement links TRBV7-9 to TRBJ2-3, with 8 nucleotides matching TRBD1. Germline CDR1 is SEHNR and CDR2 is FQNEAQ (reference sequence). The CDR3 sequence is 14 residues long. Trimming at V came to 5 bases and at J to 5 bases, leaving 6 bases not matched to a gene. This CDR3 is CASSAGQGVDTQYF. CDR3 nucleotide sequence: TGTGCCAGCAGCGCCGGACAGGGAGTAGATACGCAGTATTTT.

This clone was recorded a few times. DNA of the CDR3: TGCGCCAGCAGCGTGGGGGGTGTGAGGACTGAAGCTTTCTTT. Translation gives CASSVGGVRTEAFF. V and J are TRBV5-1 and TRBJ1-1, with D tentatively TRBD1 (5 bases). V lost 4 bases and J 5 bases, leaving 15 bases between the germline ends. The CDR3 is 14 residues long. Germline loops: CDR1 SGHRS, CDR2 YFSETQ.

CDR3 in amino acids: CATGQGSDEQYF. The DNA for the CDR3 is TGTGCCACGGGACAGGGGAGCGACGAGCAGTACTTC. V usage is TRBV10-3 and J usage is TRBJ2-7, with 10 bases matching TRBD1. The J segment lost 5 bases and the V segment lost 10 bases, leaving 5 bases of the junction unmatched. There are 12 residues in the CDR3. Germline V CDR1 and CDR2: ENHRY, SYGVKD.

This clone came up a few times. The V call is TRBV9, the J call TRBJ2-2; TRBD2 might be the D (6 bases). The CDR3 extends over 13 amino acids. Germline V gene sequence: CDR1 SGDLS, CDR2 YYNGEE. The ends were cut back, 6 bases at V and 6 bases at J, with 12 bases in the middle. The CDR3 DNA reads TGTGCCAGCACTTCTGGAGGGTCCGGGGAGCTGTTTTTT. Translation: CASTSGGSGELFF.

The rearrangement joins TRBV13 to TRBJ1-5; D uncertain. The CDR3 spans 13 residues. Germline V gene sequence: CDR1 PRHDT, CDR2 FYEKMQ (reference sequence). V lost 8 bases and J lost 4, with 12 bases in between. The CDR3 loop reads CASAQALNQPQHF. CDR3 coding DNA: TGTGCCAGCGCCCAGGCCCTAAATCAGCCCCAGCATTTT.

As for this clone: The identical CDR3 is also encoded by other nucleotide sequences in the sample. In DNA form, the CDR3 reads TGCAGCGCCCCGGGACAGTCCTACAATGAGCAGTTCTTC. It specifies CSAPGQSYNEQFF. This chain links TRBV29-1 with TRBJ2-1; 7 bases match TRBD1. With 7 bases clipped from V and 1 base from J, the junction kept 4 bases outside the gene matches. Germline V gene sequence: CDR1 SQVTM, CDR2 ANQGSEA. The CDR3 is 13 amino acids.